These 8 T cell receptor beta chains were sequenced from one sample in a study of shared clonotypes between healthy human individuals. TCRdb's table, derived via immunoSEQ multiplex PCR, lists solely in-frame clones and lacks some. This table holds about 2.3 million clones, about 92% found once. The specimen was naive CD4+ T cells from PBMCs. Indicated subset: CD45RA+ positively selected. The receptors stem from a man aged 18 to 29 in good health. Some clones in this sample may be carry-over from other donors' samples.

The V call is TRBV11-2, the J call TRBJ2-5; TRBD1 agrees at 8 bases. J gave up 5 bases and V 1 base, and 12 bases lay outside the gene matches. In germline, CDR1 is SGHAT, CDR2 FQNNGV. This CDR3 region has 17 residues. CDR3 region: CASSLGVTQGALETQYF. CDR3 DNA sequence: TGTGCCAGCAGCTTAGGGGTGACCCAGGGGGCTTTGGAGACCCAGTACTTC.

The rearrangement joins TRBV6-1 to TRBJ2-1; TRBD2 is a possible D gene (7 bases). The V end lost 6 bases, the J end lost 9 bases, and 21 bases lay between the germline ends. This CDR3 has 15 residues. CDR1 is MNHNS and CDR2 is SASEGT in the germline V gene. CDR3 in DNA: TGTGCCAGCAGAACCCAAGGGGGGGCGGGCGGTGAGCAGTTCTTC. Translating gives CASRTQGGAGGEQFF.

DNA of the CDR3: TGTGCCAGCTCACCTTGGGCCGAGGACACGTCGGTAGGCTACACCTTC. Protein product: CASSPWAEDTSVGYTF. The chain joins TRBV18 to TRBJ1-2; tentative D call: TRBD1 (5 bases). Germline loops: CDR1 KGHSH, CDR2 LQKENI. The CDR3 loop spans 16 amino acids. V gave up 3 bases and J gave up 8 bases, with 22 bases separating them.

The rearrangement uses TRBV11-2 and TRBJ2-3; D not certain. Germline assignment: CDR1 SGHAT and CDR2 FQNNGV. Between the trimmed V and J ends, which lost 5 bases and 3 bases, there was a span of 12 bases. The CDR3 extends over 14 amino acids. This chain's CDR3 is CASSVRVATDTQYF. The CDR3, as DNA: TGTGCCAGCAGCGTTCGGGTAGCAACAGATACGCAGTATTTT.

The CDR3 DNA is TGCAGCGGCGGACAGGGGTCGGACACTGAAGCTTTCTTT. Translating gives CSGGQGSDTEAFF. The J gene is TRBJ1-1, the V gene TRBV29-1, with TRBD1 matching over 9 bases. This CDR3 has 13 residues. The germline V gene has CDR1 SQVTM and CDR2 ANQGSEA. J was trimmed by 3 bases and V by 7 bases; bases with no gene match: 6.

V is TRBV27 and J is TRBJ2-7; 10 bases match TRBD2. V lost 3 bases, J lost 7 bases, and 9 bases stayed unmatched. The length of the CDR3 is 15 residues. Looked up from germline, CDR1 is MNHEY and CDR2 is SMNVEV (reference sequence). CDR3 sequence (DNA): TGTGCCAGCAGTTTTAGCGGGGGGCCCGGAGGGGAGCAGTACTTC. This translates into CASSFSGGPGGEQYF.

This sequence joins TRBV5-1 and TRBJ2-1; 10 nucleotides line up with TRBD2. Germline V gene lookup returns CDR1 SGHRS and CDR2 YFSETQ. The ends lost 4 bases at V and 0 bases at J; junction bases unmatched: 4. The CDR3 has 16 residues. This chain's CDR3 is CASSNIAGGSYNEQFF. The CDR3 region has the DNA TGCGCCAGCAGCAACATAGCGGGAGGCTCCTACAATGAGCAGTTCTTC.

The J gene is TRBJ2-1, the V gene TRBV28; a weak D match, TRBD2 (5 bases). The CDR3 is 15 amino acids. CDR1 is MDHEN and CDR2 is SYDVKM in the germline V gene. The V and J ends lost 2 bases and 2 bases respectively, with 10 bases between them. This chain's CDR3 is CASSLPGSTYNEQFF. CDR3 DNA: TGTGCCAGCAGTTTACCGGGGTCTACCTACAATGAGCAGTTCTTC.